This passage covers 15 T cell receptor beta chains from one sample sequenced in a study of CD8 T cells in Susac syndrome. After extraction with the RNeasy kit, roughly 0.5 to 1 ug of the RNA was reverse transcribed using random hexamers. TCRdb processed the immunoSEQ multiplex PCR reads anew with MiXCR; each CDR3 protein has one entry. Here the sample spans about 140,000 distinct CDR3 sequences, approximately 95% being singletons. Material: CD4+ T cells from PBMCs. These receptor sequences come from a human donor with multiple sclerosis.

This chain connects TRBV15 to TRBJ1-2, with 7 nucleotides matching TRBD1. The CDR3 runs 17 residues. The germline V gene encodes CDR1 LNHNV and CDR2 YYDKDF (reference sequence). V shed 1 base, J shed 2 bases, and the junction held 10 bases outside the gene matches. CDR3 DNA sequence: TGTGCCACCAGCAGAGGTCAAAGACAGGGCTCCAACTATGGCTACACCTTC. This sequence encodes CATSRGQRQGSNYGYTF.

The chain combines TRBV4-3 with TRBJ2-4, with D uncertain. The V end lost 4 bases, the J end lost 2 bases, and 12 bases lay between the germline ends. Germline V gene data show CDR1 as LGHNA and CDR2 as YSLEER. The CDR3 has 15 residues. CDR3 in amino acids: CASSPYGDSKNIQYF. Here the CDR3 DNA reads TGCGCCAGCAGCCCTTATGGGGATTCCAAAAACATTCAGTACTTC.

The chain carries TRBV2 and TRBJ2-3; D unresolved. V was clipped by 7 bases and J by 8 bases, with 10 bases between them. Germline-derived CDR1 and CDR2 are SNHLY and FYNNEI. The CDR3 spans 11 residues. CDR3 amino acids: CASIAPPTQYF. In DNA, the CDR3 is TGTGCCAGCATCGCCCCCCCTACGCAGTATTTT.

This clonotype was recorded only once. The chain couples TRBV5-4 to TRBJ2-3; D is perhaps TRBD1 (6 bases). Per germline, CDR1 SGHNT and CDR2 YYREEE (reference sequence). The CDR3 covers 15 residues. With 2 bases removed from V and 2 bases from J, the gap between germline ends came to 12 bases. CDR3 loop: CASSFLQGATDTQYF. The CDR3 DNA follows: TGTGCCAGCAGCTTCCTACAGGGAGCCACAGATACGCAGTATTTT.

V and J are TRBV7-9 and TRBJ1-1; perhaps TRBD1 as D (5 bases). The CDR3 length is 15 residues. V was clipped by 7 bases and J by 2 bases, with 17 bases between them. Germline lookup yields CDR1 SEHNR and CDR2 FQNEAQ (reference sequence). The CDR3 DNA sequence: TGTGCCAGCACCCCCCAGGGCAATTCAAACACTGAAGCTTTCTTT. Its protein product is CASTPQGNSNTEAFF.

The chain employs TRBV27 and TRBJ1-1; D remains ambiguous. This CDR3 comprises 14 residues. CDR1 is MNHEY and CDR2 is SMNVEV in the germline V gene (reference sequence). Deletions cut 2 bases from V and 5 bases from J, with 12 bases between. This CDR3 reads CASSLAGLRTEAFF. The CDR3 DNA follows: TGTGCCAGCAGTTTAGCAGGTCTGCGGACTGAAGCTTTCTTT.

The chain links TRBV20-1 to TRBJ1-1; no firm D call. Germline assignment: CDR1 DFQATT and CDR2 SNEGSKA (reference sequence). The CDR3 runs 13 residues. Trimming stripped 6 bases from V and 7 bases from J, with 18 bases between. The chain's CDR3 is CSAALSGGGEAFF. CDR3 DNA sequence: TGCAGTGCCGCCCTCTCTGGCGGTGGTGAAGCTTTCTTT.

The chain combines TRBV7-2 with TRBJ2-3; 7 nucleotides align to TRBD1. With 5 bases clipped from V and 14 bases from J, the junction kept 10 bases outside the gene matches. Looked up from germline, CDR1 is SGHTA and CDR2 is FQGNSA. CDR3 length equals 12 residues. The CDR3 DNA reads as TGTGCCAGCAGCAGACCGGGACAGAGCGCGTATTTT. It codes for CASSRPGQSAYF.

The chain employs TRBV11-2 and TRBJ2-3; 13 bases line up with TRBD2. Germline loops: CDR1 SGHAT, CDR2 FQNNGV. V gave up 10 bases and J gave up 11 bases; unmatched junction bases: 6. There are 12 residues in the CDR3. CDR3 sequence reads: CATWGTSGEQYF. CDR3 nucleotides: TGTGCCACATGGGGGACTAGCGGGGAGCAGTATTTT.

This chain joins TRBV20-1 and TRBJ2-1, with D possibly called TRBD1 or TRBD2 (5 bases each). CDR1 is DFQATT, CDR2 SNEGSKA, per germline (reference sequence). CDR3 size: 13 residues. Between the trimmed V and J ends, which lost 6 bases and 9 bases, there was a span of 18 bases. For the CDR3, the DNA is TGCAGTGCCACACCGGGGACGGGAAGTGAGCAGTTCTTC. Translation gives CSATPGTGSEQFF.

The chain joins TRBV6-5 to TRBJ1-1; the D is unclear. With 6 bases removed from V and 5 bases from J, the gap between germline ends came to 7 bases. Germline V gives CDR1 MNHEY, CDR2 SVGAGI. The CDR3 is 11 amino acids. CDR3 DNA sequence: TGTGCCAGCAGGTCTTATACTGAAGCTTTCTTT. It encodes CASRSYTEAFF.

This sequence joins TRBV12-3 or TRBV12-4 and TRBJ1-2; TRBD1 matches 10 bases. The J segment lost 4 bases and the V segment lost 6 bases, leaving 5 bases of the junction unmatched. This CDR3 spans 14 amino acids. CDR3 residues: CASRPTGGVYGYTF. In DNA, the CDR3 is TGTGCCAGCAGGCCGACAGGGGGCGTCTATGGCTACACCTTC.

This clonotype was seen once. The rearrangement joins TRBV20-1 to TRBJ2-3; 11 positions match TRBD2. J was trimmed by 9 bases and V by 6 bases; bases with no gene match: 11. Germline V gene data show CDR1 as DFQATT and CDR2 as SNEGSKA (reference sequence). The CDR3 loop spans 14 amino acids. CDR3 nucleotides: TGCAGTGCCCAGACTAGCGGGGTGGGTGAAACGCAGTATTTT. Encoded protein: CSAQTSGVGETQYF.

The chain carries TRBV24-1 and TRBJ2-7, with 8 bases matching TRBD1. This CDR3 has 16 amino acids. Per germline, CDR1 KGHDR and CDR2 SFDVKD. Losses at the gene ends were 2 bases for V and 3 bases for J; bases not matched to a gene: 8. CDR3 sequence: CATSDSRRDRIYEQYF. CDR3 sequence (DNA): TGTGCCACCAGTGATTCGCGTCGGGACAGGATCTACGAGCAGTACTTC.

Here the CDR3 DNA reads TGCAGTGCCTACACTACCGACAGGGCCAGTGGAAACACCATATATTTT. It specifies CSAYTTDRASGNTIYF. This chain uses TRBV20-1 with TRBJ1-3; 7 positions match TRBD1. This CDR3 has 16 residues. V lost 6 bases and J lost 3; bases outside the gene matches: 14. Germline-derived CDR1 and CDR2 are DFQATT and SNEGSKA (reference sequence).